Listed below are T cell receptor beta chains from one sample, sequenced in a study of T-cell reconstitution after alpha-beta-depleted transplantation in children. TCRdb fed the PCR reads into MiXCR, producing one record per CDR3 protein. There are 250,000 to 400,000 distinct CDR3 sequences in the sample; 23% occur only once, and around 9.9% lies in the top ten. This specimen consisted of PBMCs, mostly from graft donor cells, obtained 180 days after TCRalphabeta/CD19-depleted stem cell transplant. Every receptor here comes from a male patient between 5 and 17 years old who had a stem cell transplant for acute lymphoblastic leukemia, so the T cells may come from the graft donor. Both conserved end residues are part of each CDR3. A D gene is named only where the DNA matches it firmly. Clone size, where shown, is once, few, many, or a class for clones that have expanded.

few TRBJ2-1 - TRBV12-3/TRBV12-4 CASSLGLRAEEQFF TGTGCCAGCAGTTTAGGACTCCGGGCGGAGGAGCAGTTCTTC
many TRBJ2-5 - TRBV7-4 CASSLADLGETQYF TGTGCCAGCAGCTTAGCGGATCTTGGGGAGACCCAGTACTTC
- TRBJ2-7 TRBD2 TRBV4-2 CASSQDLAGDEQYF TGTGCCAGCAGCCAAGATCTAGCGGGAGACGAGCAGTACTTC
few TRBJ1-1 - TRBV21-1 CASSKGRDREERNTEAFF TGTGCCAGCAGCAAAGGCCGGGACAGGGAGGAGCGGAACACTGAAGCTTTCTTT
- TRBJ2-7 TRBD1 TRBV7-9 CASSLADRGDPYEQYF TGTGCCAGCAGCTTAGCTGACAGGGGGGATCCCTACGAGCAGTACTTC
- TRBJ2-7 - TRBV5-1 CASSLKNRVVYEQYF TGCGCCAGCAGCTTGAAGAACAGGGTAGTCTACGAGCAGTACTTC
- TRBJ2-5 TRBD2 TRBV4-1 CASSLTSGRVETQYF TGCGCCAGCAGCCTTACTAGCGGGAGGGTAGAGACCCAGTACTTC
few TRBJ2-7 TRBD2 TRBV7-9 CASSFSSGLAVYEQYF TGTGCCAGCAGCTTTAGTTCGGGACTAGCAGTCTACGAGCAGTACTTC
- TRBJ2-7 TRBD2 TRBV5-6 CASSYLLTSGSSYEQYF TGTGCCAGCAGCTACTTACTAACTAGCGGCAGCTCCTACGAGCAGTACTTC
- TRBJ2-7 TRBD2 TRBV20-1 CSASWLAGTYEQYF TGCAGTGCTAGCTGGCTAGCGGGAACATACGAGCAGTACTTC
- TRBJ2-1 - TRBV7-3 CASSLSMGLYNEQFF TGTGCCAGCAGCTTAAGCATGGGGCTATACAATGAGCAGTTCTTC
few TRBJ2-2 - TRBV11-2 CASSLRRAPNTGELFF TGTGCCAGCAGCTTACGACGGGCGCCGAACACCGGGGAGCTGTTTTTT
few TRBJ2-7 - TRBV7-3 CASSPGGFYEQYF TGTGCCAGCAGCCCAGGGGGGTTCTACGAGCAGTACTTC
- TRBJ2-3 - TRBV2 CASSAYERRSNAQYF TGTGCCAGCAGTGCCTATGAGCGGAGAAGCAACGCGCAGTATTTT
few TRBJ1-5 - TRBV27 CASSLIGLLQPQHF TGTGCCAGCAGTTTAATAGGGTTACTTCAGCCCCAGCATTTT
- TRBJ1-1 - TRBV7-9 CASSSRRGPEAFF TGTGCCAGCAGCTCCCGACGGGGGCCTGAAGCTTTCTTT
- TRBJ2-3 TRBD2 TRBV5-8 CASSLRLAGDGTDTQYF TGTGCCAGCAGCTTAAGACTAGCGGGAGATGGGACAGATACGCAGTATTTT
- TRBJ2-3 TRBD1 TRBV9 CASSAAGTGRDTQYF TGTGCCAGCAGCGCCGCCGGGACAGGGAGGGATACGCAGTATTTT
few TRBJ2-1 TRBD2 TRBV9 CASSRGVLRDNEQFF TGTGCCAGCAGCCGGGGGGTCCTTCGAGACAATGAGCAGTTCTTC
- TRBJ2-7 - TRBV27 CASSFDIVSYEQYF TGTGCCAGCAGTTTTGACATAGTGTCCTACGAGCAGTACTTC
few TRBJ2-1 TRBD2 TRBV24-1 CATSDPGLAGHEQFF TGTGCCACCAGTGATCCTGGACTAGCCGGGCATGAGCAGTTCTTC
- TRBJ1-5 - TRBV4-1 CASSPRDNLSNQPQHF TGCGCCAGCAGCCCTCGGGACAACTTGAGCAATCAGCCCCAGCATTTT
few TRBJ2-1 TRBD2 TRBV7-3 CASSSWTSGYNEQFF TGTGCCAGCAGCTCCTGGACTAGCGGCTACAATGAGCAGTTCTTC
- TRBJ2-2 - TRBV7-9 CASSFSPRPGAGELFF TGTGCCAGCAGCTTTAGCCCTAGACCTGGGGCGGGGGAGCTGTTTTTT
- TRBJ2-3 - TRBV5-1 CASSLAARPLYTDTQYF TGCGCCAGCAGCTTGGCAGCTCGACCTCTTTACACAGATACGCAGTATTTT
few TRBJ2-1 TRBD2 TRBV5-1 CASSLELAGGEQFF TGCGCCAGCAGCTTGGAACTAGCGGGCGGAGAGCAGTTCTTC
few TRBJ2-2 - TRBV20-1 CSARDHMGVRNTGELFF TGCAGTGCTAGAGATCACATGGGAGTACGAAACACCGGGGAGCTGTTTTTT
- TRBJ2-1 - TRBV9 CASSVTLADIYNEQFF TGTGCCAGCAGCGTGACCTTAGCGGATATATACAATGAGCAGTTCTTC